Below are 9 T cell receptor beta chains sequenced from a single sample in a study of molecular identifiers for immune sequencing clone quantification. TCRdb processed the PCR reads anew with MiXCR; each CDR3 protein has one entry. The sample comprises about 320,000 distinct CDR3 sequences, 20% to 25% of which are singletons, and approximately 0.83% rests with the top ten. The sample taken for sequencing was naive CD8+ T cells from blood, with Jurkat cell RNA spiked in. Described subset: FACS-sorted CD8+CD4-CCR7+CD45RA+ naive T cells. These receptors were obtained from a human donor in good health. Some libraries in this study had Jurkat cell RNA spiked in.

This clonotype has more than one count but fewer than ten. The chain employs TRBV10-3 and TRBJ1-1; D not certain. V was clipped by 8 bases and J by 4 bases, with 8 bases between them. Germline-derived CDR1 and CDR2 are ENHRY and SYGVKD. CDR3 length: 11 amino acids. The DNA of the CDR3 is TGTGCCATCTGGAGTGGCACTGAAGCTTTCTTT. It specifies CAIWSGTEAFF.

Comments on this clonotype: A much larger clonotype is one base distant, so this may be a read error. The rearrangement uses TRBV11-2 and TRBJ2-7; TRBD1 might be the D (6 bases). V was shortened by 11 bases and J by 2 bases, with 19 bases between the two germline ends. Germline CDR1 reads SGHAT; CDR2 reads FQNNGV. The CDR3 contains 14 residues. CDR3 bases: TGTGCCCCCCGAGGAGAGCAGGGGACCTACGAGCAGTACTTC. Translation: CAPRGEQGTYEQYF.

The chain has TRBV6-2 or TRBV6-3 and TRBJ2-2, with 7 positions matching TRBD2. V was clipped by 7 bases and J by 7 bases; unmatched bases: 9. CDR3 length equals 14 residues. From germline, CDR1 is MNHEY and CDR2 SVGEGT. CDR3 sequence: CASNTEGRVGELFF. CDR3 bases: TGTGCCAGCAACACGGAAGGGAGGGTCGGGGAGCTGTTTTTT.

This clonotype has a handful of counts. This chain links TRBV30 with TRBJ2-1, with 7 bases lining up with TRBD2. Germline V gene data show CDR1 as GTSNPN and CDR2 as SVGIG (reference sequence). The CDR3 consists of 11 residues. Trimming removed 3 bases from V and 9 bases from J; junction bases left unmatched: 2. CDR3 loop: CAWRGGSEQFF. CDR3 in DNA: TGTGCCTGGAGGGGGGGGAGTGAGCAGTTCTTC.

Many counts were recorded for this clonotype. CDR3 DNA sequence: TGCAGTGCTCTGGGTCGGGTTGAAAAACTGTTTTTT. This codes for CSALGRVEKLFF. V usage is TRBV20-1 and J usage is TRBJ1-4; no definite D call. Trimming took 5 bases from V and 7 from J, leaving 11 bases between them. The CDR3 is 12 amino acids. The germline V gene encodes CDR1 DFQATT and CDR2 SNEGSKA (reference sequence).

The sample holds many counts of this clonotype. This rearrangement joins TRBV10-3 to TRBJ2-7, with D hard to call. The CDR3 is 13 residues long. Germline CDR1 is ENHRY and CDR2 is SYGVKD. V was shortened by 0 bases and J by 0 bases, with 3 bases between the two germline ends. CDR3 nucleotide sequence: TGTGCCATCAGTGAGTCTCTCTCCTACGAGCAGTACTTC. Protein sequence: CAISESLSYEQYF.

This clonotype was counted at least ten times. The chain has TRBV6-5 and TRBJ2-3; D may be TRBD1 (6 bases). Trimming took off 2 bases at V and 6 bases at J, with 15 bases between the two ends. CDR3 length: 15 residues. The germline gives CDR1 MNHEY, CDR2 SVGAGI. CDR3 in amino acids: CASSYAGQLRDTQYF. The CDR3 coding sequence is TGTGCCAGCAGTTACGCAGGACAGTTAAGGGATACGCAGTATTTT.

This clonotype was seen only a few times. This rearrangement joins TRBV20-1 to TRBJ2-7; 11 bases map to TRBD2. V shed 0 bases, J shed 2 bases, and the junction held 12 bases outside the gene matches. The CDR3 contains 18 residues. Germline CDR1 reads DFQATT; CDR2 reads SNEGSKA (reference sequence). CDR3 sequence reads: CSARDTGASGGQTYEQYF. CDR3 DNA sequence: TGCAGTGCTAGAGATACGGGGGCTAGCGGGGGGCAGACCTACGAGCAGTACTTC.

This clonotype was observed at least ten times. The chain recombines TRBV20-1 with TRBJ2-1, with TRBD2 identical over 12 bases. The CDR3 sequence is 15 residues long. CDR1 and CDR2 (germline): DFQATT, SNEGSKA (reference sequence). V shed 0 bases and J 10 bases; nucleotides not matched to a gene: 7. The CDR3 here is CSARDHSSGRGEQFF. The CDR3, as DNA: TGCAGTGCTAGAGATCATTCTAGCGGGAGGGGGGAGCAGTTCTTC.